These T cell receptor beta chains were read from a single sample in a study of T cell repertoires in cytomegalovirus infection. Each CDR3 protein is one row after TCRdb ran MiXCR on the reads. The data hold around 530,000 distinct CDR3 sequences, with more than 15% observed a single time. Sample: CD8+ T cells from PBMCs. The receptor set was obtained from a human donor in good health (CMV status not recorded). Some clones in this sample may be carry-over from other donors' samples. CDR3s include the opening cysteine and the closing phenylalanine or tryptophan. A D gene is named only where the DNA matches it firmly. Rows may omit the clone size; those that give it use once, few, many or a size class.

J: TRBJ2-1
size: many
D: TRBD2
V: TRBV7-3
DNA: TGTGCCAGCAGCGATAGCGGGGGAGACAATGAGCAGTTCTTC
CDR3: CASSDSGGDNEQFF

J: TRBJ2-1
size: few
D: .
V: TRBV9
DNA: TGTGCCAGCAGCGTAGACGGCAGCCCCCTAAAAACCTACAATGAGCAGTTCTTC
CDR3: CASSVDGSPLKTYNEQFF

J: TRBJ2-2
size: few
D: .
V: TRBV6-6
DNA: TGTGCCAGCAGTGATTGGTTAGGGGAAGCCGGGGAGCTGTTTTTT
CDR3: CASSDWLGEAGELFF

J: TRBJ2-5
size: many
D: TRBD2
V: TRBV4-1
DNA: TGCGCCAGCAGCCAGCAGTTCCCTCTAGCGGGGGGAGGAGAGACCCAGTACTTC
CDR3: CASSQQFPLAGGGETQYF

J: TRBJ2-1
size: few
D: .
V: TRBV10-2
DNA: TGCGCCAGTAACAGCGTCGGTGGGGAAAGTGAGCAGTTCTTC
CDR3: CASNSVGGESEQFF

J: TRBJ2-4
size: .
D: .
V: TRBV6-5
DNA: TGTGCCAGCGAGGGGTCTGGAAACATTCAGTACTTC
CDR3: CASEGSGNIQYF

J: TRBJ1-2
size: many
D: .
V: TRBV15
DNA: TGTGCCACCAGCAGAGGAGGTACCCTCGAGTCCGCCTTCTATGGCTACACCTTC
CDR3: CATSRGGTLESAFYGYTF

J: TRBJ2-3
size: many
D: .
V: TRBV7-2
DNA: TGTGCCAGCAGCCTGGGGCAACACGCTAGCACAGATACGCAGTATTTT
CDR3: CASSLGQHASTDTQYF

J: TRBJ2-1
size: many
D: .
V: TRBV7-3
DNA: TGTGCCAGCAGCTCTAGTGGGCCCCAGGACAATGAGCAGTTCTTC
CDR3: CASSSSGPQDNEQFF

J: TRBJ2-1
size: many
D: TRBD1
V: TRBV6-1
DNA: TGTGCCAGCAAAAGGATACTCAGGACAGGGGGCGTCATCTTGGACAATGAGCAGTTCTTC
CDR3: CASKRILRTGGVILDNEQFF

J: TRBJ1-5
size: few
D: .
V: TRBV3-1
DNA: TGTGCCAGCAGCCGGGAACTGGGTCGCAATCAGCCCCAGCATTTT
CDR3: CASSRELGRNQPQHF

J: TRBJ2-2
size: .
D: .
V: TRBV19
DNA: TGTGCCAGTAGTATAGATTTAAGGGCCACCGGGGAGCTGTTTTTT
CDR3: CASSIDLRATGELFF

J: TRBJ2-4
size: few
D: .
V: TRBV20-1
DNA: TGCAGTGCTAGGGACAGAGCCAAAAACATTCAGTACTTC
CDR3: CSARDRAKNIQYF

J: TRBJ2-1
size: many
D: TRBD1
V: TRBV19
DNA: TGTGCCAGTAGTTTCCGACAGGGGGGCAATGAGCAGTTCTTC
CDR3: CASSFRQGGNEQFF

J: TRBJ1-4
size: few
D: .
V: TRBV27
DNA: TGTGCCAGCATGACCAGGGGCCTGGGGGAAAAACTGTTTTTT
CDR3: CASMTRGLGEKLFF

J: TRBJ2-7
size: .
D: .
V: TRBV6-1
DNA: TGTGCCAGCAGTTTGGAGGGGGGTGAGGACGAGCAGTACTTC
CDR3: CASSLEGGEDEQYF

J: TRBJ2-1
size: .
D: TRBD2
V: TRBV4-1
DNA: TGCGCCAGCCTGGCGGTAGCGGGGGGTGAGCAGTTCTTC
CDR3: CASLAVAGGEQFF

J: TRBJ1-4
size: .
D: .
V: TRBV5-1
DNA: TGCGCCAGCAGCTTAACTGGGGGGGTACATGAAAAACTGTTTTTT
CDR3: CASSLTGGVHEKLFF

J: TRBJ1-5
size: many
D: .
V: TRBV10-1
DNA: TGCGCCAGCAGTGAGTCCGGCAATCAGCCCCAGCATTTT
CDR3: CASSESGNQPQHF

J: TRBJ1-1
size: .
D: .
V: TRBV27
DNA: TGTGCCAGCAGTTTGGGAGGAGTATCCTGGGCTGAAGCTTTCTTT
CDR3: CASSLGGVSWAEAFF

J: TRBJ1-5
size: few
D: .
V: TRBV20-1
DNA: TGCAGTGCTTCAGATCCCCCTCAGCCCCAGCATTTT
CDR3: CSASDPPQPQHF

J: TRBJ2-2
size: .
D: .
V: TRBV7-8
DNA: TGTGCCAGCAGCCCAGTCGGGGAGCTGTTTTTT
CDR3: CASSPVGELFF

J: TRBJ2-5
size: .
D: .
V: TRBV15
DNA: TGTGCCACCAGCTTAGGGGCCTTAAAGGAAGAGACCCAGTACTTC
CDR3: CATSLGALKEETQYF

J: TRBJ1-1
size: many
D: .
V: TRBV7-9
DNA: TGTGCCAGCAGCGACCCGGAAAGGGGCTTGGGGACTGAAGCTTTCTTT
CDR3: CASSDPERGLGTEAFF

J: TRBJ2-2
size: few
D: .
V: TRBV4-1
DNA: TGCGCCAGCAGCCTCGGGACGAAAAGCACCGGGGAGCTGTTTTTT
CDR3: CASSLGTKSTGELFF

J: TRBJ1-1
size: .
D: .
V: TRBV19
DNA: TGTGCCAGTTCCGAAGGAATGAACACTCACGCTTTCTTT
CDR3: CASSEGMNTHAFF

J: TRBJ2-1
size: few
D: TRBD2
V: TRBV2
DNA: TGTGCCACCTCCGAGCGGGAGGGCCATCGATTCTCCTACAATGAGCAGTTCTTC
CDR3: CATSEREGHRFSYNEQFF

J: TRBJ2-7
size: .
D: TRBD2
V: TRBV14
DNA: TGTGCCAGCAGCCAAGACGGGGGGATCTACGAGCAGTACTTC
CDR3: CASSQDGGIYEQYF

J: TRBJ2-5
size: many
D: TRBD2
V: TRBV27
DNA: TGTGCCAGCAGTTTAACGGGAGGCCGGGAGACCCAGTACTTC
CDR3: CASSLTGGRETQYF

J: TRBJ2-1
size: many
D: TRBD2
V: TRBV7-6
DNA: TGTGCCAGCAGCGCCCCGAAGGCTAGCGGGAGAGCGTCCTACAATGAGCAGTTCTTC
CDR3: CASSAPKASGRASYNEQFF

J: TRBJ1-1
size: .
D: .
V: TRBV28
DNA: TGTGCCAGCACGGAACTGGACAGAGGATCTGAAGCTTTCTTT
CDR3: CASTELDRGSEAFF

J: TRBJ2-5
size: few
D: TRBD1
V: TRBV12-3/TRBV12-4
DNA: TGTGCCAGCAGTTGGGGGACAGGGGGGGACCGGTTCTTC
CDR3: CASSWGTGGDRFF

J: TRBJ2-1
size: .
D: TRBD1
V: TRBV9
DNA: TGTGCCAGCAGCGTAGAAGACAGGGGGCCTTACAATGAGCAGTTCTTC
CDR3: CASSVEDRGPYNEQFF

J: TRBJ2-7
size: .
D: .
V: TRBV4-2
DNA: TGTGCCAGCAGCACGACTGCAGGGGTGAGCTCCTACGAGCAGTACTTC
CDR3: CASSTTAGVSSYEQYF

J: TRBJ2-1
size: few
D: .
V: TRBV4-1
DNA: TGCGCCAGCAGCCAAGCTTTCGATGGCTACAATGAGCAGTTCTTC
CDR3: CASSQAFDGYNEQFF

J: TRBJ1-5
size: many
D: TRBD1
V: TRBV7-2
DNA: TGTGCCAGCCTCCGGCCAACCACAGGGGGTAGCAATCAGCCCCAGCATTTT
CDR3: CASLRPTTGGSNQPQHF

J: TRBJ1-1
size: .
D: TRBD1
V: TRBV6-6
DNA: TGTGCCAGCAGTTACCCGGGACAGCTTGAAGCTTTCTTT
CDR3: CASSYPGQLEAFF

J: TRBJ1-1
size: many
D: TRBD1
V: TRBV12-3/TRBV12-4
DNA: TGTGCCAGCATGGTGACAGGGCGGAACACTGAAGCTTTCTTT
CDR3: CASMVTGRNTEAFF

J: TRBJ1-5
size: many
D: TRBD1
V: TRBV7-8
DNA: TGTGCCAGCAGCTTAGCGGGACAGGGGGCAAATCAGCCCCAGCATTTT
CDR3: CASSLAGQGANQPQHF

J: TRBJ1-2
size: few
D: TRBD1
V: TRBV15
DNA: TGTGCCACCAGCAGCGGGGACAGGGAAAGACCTGGCTACACCTTC
CDR3: CATSSGDRERPGYTF

J: TRBJ2-2
size: .
D: TRBD2
V: TRBV27
DNA: TGTGCCAGCAGACCTAGCGGGAACACCGGGGAGCTGTTTTTT
CDR3: CASRPSGNTGELFF

J: TRBJ2-1
size: many
D: .
V: TRBV7-9
DNA: TGTGCCAGCAGCCCACCCTTAGGCAGCCATGAGCAGTTCTTC
CDR3: CASSPPLGSHEQFF

J: TRBJ2-5
size: .
D: TRBD2
V: TRBV20-1
DNA: TGCAGTGCCCCGACTAGCGGGATACAAGAGACCCAGTACTTC
CDR3: CSAPTSGIQETQYF

J: TRBJ2-1
size: many
D: .
V: TRBV7-8
DNA: TGTGCCAGCAGCCCGGGGATTGCGTTGCGCTACAATGAGCAGTTCTTC
CDR3: CASSPGIALRYNEQFF

J: TRBJ1-5
size: .
D: TRBD1
V: TRBV19
DNA: TGTGCCAGTAGGCCAGGGACAGTTCAGCCCCAGCATTTT
CDR3: CASRPGTVQPQHF

J: TRBJ2-3
size: many
D: TRBD1
V: TRBV7-9
DNA: TGTGCCAGCAGTTCGACCACGGGACAGGGCACAGATACGCAGTATTTT
CDR3: CASSSTTGQGTDTQYF

J: TRBJ1-2
size: .
D: .
V: TRBV29-1
DNA: TGCAGCGTTGAAGAGAGATCGAGCTACACCTTC
CDR3: CSVEERSSYTF

J: TRBJ2-7
size: .
D: .
V: TRBV6-4
DNA: TGTGCCAGCAGTATACCGGGACATCCAGCCACCTACGAGCAGTACTTC
CDR3: CASSIPGHPATYEQYF

J: TRBJ1-1
size: .
D: .
V: TRBV20-1
DNA: TGCAGTGCTAGAGGGGGAGGGTGGGCCACTGAAGCTTTCTTT
CDR3: CSARGGGWATEAFF